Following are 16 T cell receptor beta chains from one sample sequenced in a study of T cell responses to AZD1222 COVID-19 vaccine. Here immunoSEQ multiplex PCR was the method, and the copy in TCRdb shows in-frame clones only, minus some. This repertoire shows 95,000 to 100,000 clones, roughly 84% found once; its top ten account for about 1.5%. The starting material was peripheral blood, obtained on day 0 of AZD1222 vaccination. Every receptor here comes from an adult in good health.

CDR3 in DNA: TGTGCCAGCAACAACGGGGGGCAGGGGCGAGACTATGGCTACACCTTC. Translated, it gives CASNNGGQGRDYGYTF. The rearrangement links TRBV9 to TRBJ1-2; D possibly corresponds to TRBD1 (6 bases). V was pared by 6 bases and J by 3 bases, with 21 bases between. Germline V CDR1 and CDR2: SGDLS, YYNGEE. This CDR3 is built from 16 residues.

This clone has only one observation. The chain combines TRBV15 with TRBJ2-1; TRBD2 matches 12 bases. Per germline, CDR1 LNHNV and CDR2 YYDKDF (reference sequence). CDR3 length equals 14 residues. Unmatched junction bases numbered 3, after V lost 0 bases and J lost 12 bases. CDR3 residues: CATSRELAGGLQFF. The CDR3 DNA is TGTGCCACCAGCAGAGAACTAGCGGGAGGCTTGCAGTTCTTC.

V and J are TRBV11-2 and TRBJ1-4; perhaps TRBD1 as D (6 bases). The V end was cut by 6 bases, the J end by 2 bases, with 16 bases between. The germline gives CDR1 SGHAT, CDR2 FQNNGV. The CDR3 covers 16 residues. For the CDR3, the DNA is TGTGCCAGCAGGACTCTGACAGGTCGGACTAATGAAAAACTGTTTTTT. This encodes CASRTLTGRTNEKLFF.

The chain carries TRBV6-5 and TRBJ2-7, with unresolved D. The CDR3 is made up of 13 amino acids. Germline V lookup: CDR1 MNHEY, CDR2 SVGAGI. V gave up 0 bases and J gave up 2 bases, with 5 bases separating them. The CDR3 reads CASSYSGAYEQYF. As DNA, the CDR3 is TGTGCCAGCAGTTACTCAGGTGCCTACGAGCAGTACTTC.

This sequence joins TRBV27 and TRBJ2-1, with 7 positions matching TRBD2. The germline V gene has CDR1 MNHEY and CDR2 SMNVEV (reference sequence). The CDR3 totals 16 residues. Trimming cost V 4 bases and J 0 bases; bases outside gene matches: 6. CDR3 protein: CASSSRAGISYNEQFF. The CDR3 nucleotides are TGTGCCAGCAGTTCTCGAGCGGGGATCTCCTACAATGAGCAGTTCTTC.

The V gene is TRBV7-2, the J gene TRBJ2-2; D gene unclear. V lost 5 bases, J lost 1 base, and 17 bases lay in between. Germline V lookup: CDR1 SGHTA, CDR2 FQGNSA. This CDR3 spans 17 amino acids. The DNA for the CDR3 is TGTGCCAGCAGCCCGGCACCACGGAATAGGAACACCGGGGAGCTGTTTTTT. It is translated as CASSPAPRNRNTGELFF.

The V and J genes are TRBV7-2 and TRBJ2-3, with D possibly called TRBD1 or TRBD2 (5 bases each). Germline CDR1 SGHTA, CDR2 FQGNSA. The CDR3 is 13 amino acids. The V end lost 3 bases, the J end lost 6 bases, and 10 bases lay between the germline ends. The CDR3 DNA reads TGTGCCAGCAGCTTCCCCGGGGCCGATACGCAGTATTTT. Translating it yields CASSFPGADTQYF.

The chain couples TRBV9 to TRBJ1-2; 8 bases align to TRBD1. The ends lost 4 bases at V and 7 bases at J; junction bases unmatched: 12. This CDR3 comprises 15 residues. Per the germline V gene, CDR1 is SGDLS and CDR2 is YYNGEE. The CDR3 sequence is CASSKTGQGVVGYTF. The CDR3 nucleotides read TGTGCCAGCAGCAAAACCGGACAGGGAGTAGTTGGCTACACCTTC.

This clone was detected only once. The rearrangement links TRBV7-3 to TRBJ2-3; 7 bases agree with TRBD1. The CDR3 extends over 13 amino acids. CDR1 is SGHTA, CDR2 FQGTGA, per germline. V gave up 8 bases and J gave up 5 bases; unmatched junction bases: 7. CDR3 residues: CASSTGALDTQYF. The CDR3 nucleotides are TGTGCCAGCTCCACAGGGGCCTTAGATACGCAGTATTTT.

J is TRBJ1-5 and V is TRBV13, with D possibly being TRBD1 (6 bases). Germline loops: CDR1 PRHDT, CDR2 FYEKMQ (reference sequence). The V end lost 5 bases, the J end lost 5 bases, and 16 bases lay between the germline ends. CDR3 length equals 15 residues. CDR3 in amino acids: CASSRGQTNDQPQHF. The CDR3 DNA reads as TGTGCCAGCAGCCGTGGACAGACAAATGATCAGCCCCAGCATTTT.

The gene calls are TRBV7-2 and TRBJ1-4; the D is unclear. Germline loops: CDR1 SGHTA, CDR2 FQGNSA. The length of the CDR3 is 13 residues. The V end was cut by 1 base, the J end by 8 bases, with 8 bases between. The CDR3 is CASSLVGGEKLFF. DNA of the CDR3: TGTGCCAGCAGCTTAGTAGGCGGGGAAAAACTGTTTTTT.

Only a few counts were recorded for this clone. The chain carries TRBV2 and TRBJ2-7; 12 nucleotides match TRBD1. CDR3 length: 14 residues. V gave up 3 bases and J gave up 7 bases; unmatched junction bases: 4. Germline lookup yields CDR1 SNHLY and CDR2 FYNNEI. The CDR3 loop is CASSDRDRGREQYF. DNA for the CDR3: TGTGCCAGCAGTGACCGGGACAGGGGGCGGGAGCAGTACTTC.

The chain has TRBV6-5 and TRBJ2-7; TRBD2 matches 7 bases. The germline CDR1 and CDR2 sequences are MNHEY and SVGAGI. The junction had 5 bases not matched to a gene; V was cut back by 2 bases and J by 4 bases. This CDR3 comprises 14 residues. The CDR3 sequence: CASSYDGEGYEQYF. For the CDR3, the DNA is TGTGCCAGCAGTTACGATGGGGAGGGTTACGAGCAGTACTTC.

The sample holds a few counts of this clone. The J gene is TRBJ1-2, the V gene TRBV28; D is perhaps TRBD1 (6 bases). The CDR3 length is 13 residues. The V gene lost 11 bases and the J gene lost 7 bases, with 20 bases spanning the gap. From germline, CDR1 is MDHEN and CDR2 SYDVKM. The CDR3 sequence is CAYTGGGASGYTF. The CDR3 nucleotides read TGTGCCTACACGGGCGGGGGGGCTTCTGGCTACACCTTC.

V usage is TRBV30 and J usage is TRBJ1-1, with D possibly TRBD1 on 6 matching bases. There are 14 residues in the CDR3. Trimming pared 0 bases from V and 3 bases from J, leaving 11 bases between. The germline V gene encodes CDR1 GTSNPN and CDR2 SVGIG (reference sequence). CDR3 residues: CAWSVPGADTEAFF. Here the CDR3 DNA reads TGTGCCTGGAGTGTCCCAGGGGCGGACACTGAAGCTTTCTTT. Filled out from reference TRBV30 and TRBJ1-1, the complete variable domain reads SQTIHQWPATLVQPVGSPLSLECTVEGTSNPNLYWYRQAAGRGLQLLFYSVGIGQISSEVPQNLSASRPQDRQFILSSKKLLLSDSGFYLCAWSVPGADTEAFFGQGTRLTVV.

CDR3 coding DNA: TGTGCCAGTAGTTCCCAAGGAGGCACTGAAGCTTTCTTT. It specifies CASSSQGGTEAFF. The chain carries TRBV19 and TRBJ1-1; D is undetermined. This CDR3 has 13 residues. The V end was cut by 5 bases, the J end by 4 bases, with 11 bases between. Germline CDR1 reads LNHDA; CDR2 reads SQIVND (reference sequence).